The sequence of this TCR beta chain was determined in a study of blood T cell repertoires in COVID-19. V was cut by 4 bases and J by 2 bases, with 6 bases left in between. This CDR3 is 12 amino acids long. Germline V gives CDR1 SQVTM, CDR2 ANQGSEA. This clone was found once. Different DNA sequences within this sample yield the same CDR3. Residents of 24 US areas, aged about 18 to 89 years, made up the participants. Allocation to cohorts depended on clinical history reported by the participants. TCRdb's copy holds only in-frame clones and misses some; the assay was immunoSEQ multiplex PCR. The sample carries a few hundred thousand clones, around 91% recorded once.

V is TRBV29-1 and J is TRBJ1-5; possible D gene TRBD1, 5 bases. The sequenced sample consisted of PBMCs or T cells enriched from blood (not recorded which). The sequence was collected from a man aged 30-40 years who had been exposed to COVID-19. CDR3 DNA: TGCAGCGTTGCGGGGGGCAATCAGCCCCAGCATTTT. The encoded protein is CSVAGGNQPQHF.